This T cell receptor beta chain was identified in a study of control samples from healthy donors and cancer patients. The V end lost 6 bases, the J end lost 4 bases, and 12 bases lay between the germline ends. The CDR3 loop spans 13 amino acids. Clones were read by immunoSEQ multiplex PCR, and TCRdb kept only the in-frame ones, dropping some. The sample has fewer than 85,000 clones, about 95% seen once. The receptor comes from a woman in her 30s in good health. This rearrangement joins TRBV12-3 or TRBV12-4 to TRBJ1-1; D gene unclear. Sequenced input: blood. The CDR3 DNA is TGTGCCAGCAGCTCCGACGTCGGCACTGAAGCTTTCTTT. Residues: CASSSDVGTEAFF.